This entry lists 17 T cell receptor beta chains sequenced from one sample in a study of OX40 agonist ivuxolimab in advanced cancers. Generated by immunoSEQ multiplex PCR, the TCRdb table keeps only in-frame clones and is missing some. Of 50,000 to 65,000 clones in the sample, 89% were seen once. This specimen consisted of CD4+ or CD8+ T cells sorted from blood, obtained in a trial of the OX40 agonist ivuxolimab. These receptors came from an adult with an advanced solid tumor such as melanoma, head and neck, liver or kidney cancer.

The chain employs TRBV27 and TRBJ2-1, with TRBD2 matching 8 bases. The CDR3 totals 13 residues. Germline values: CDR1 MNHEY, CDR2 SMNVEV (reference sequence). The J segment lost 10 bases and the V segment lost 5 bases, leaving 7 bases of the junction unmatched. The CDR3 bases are TGTGCCAGCAGTCCTTCGGAGCGGGGGGAGCAGTTCTTC. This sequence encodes CASSPSERGEQFF.

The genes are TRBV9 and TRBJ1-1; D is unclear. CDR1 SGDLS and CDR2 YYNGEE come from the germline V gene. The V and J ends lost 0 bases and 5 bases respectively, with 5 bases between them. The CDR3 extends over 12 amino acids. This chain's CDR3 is CASSVGDTEAFF. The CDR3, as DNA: TGTGCCAGCAGCGTAGGAGATACTGAAGCTTTCTTT.

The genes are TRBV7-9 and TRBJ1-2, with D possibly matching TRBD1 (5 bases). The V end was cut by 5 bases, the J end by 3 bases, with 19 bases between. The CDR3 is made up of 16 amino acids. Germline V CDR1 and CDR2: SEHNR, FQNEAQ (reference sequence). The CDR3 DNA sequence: TGTGCCAGCAGCCCCCGTTTGGACACGCCAGACTATGGCTACACCTTC. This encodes CASSPRLDTPDYGYTF.

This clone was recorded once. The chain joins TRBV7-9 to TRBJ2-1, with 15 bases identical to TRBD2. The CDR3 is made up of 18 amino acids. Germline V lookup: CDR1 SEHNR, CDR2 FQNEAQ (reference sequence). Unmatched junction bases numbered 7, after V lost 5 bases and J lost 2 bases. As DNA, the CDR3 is TGTGCCAGCAGCACCCCGGGACTAGCGGGGGGAACCTACAATGAGCAGTTCTTC. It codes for CASSTPGLAGGTYNEQFF.

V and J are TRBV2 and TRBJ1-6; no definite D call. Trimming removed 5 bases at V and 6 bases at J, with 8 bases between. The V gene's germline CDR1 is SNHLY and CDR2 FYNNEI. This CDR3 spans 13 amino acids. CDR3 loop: CASSPWSNSPLHF. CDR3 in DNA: TGTGCCAGCAGTCCCTGGAGTAATTCACCCCTCCACTTT.

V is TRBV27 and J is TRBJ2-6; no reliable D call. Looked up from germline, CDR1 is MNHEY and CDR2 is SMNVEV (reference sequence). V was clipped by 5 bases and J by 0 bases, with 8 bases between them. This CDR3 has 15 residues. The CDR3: CASSPQDSGANVLTF. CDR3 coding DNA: TGTGCCAGCAGTCCCCAGGACTCTGGGGCCAACGTCCTGACTTTC.

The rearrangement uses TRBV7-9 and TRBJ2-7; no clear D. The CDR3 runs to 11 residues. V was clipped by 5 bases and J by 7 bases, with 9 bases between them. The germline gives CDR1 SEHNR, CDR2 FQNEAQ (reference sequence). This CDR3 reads CASSEAREQYF. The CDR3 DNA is TGTGCCAGCAGCGAAGCCAGGGAGCAGTACTTC.

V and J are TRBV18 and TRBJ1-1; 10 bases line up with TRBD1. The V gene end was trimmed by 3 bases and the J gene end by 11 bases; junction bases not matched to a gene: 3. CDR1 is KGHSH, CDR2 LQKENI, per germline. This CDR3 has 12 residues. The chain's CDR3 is CASSPGTGEAFF. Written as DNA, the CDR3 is TGTGCCAGCTCACCGGGGACAGGGGAGGCTTTCTTT.

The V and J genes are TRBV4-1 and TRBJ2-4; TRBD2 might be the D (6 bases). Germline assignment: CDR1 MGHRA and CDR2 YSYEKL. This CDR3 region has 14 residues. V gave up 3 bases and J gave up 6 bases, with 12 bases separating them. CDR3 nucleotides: TGCGCCAGCAGCCATTCCGGGGGACTAAACATTCAGTACTTC. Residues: CASSHSGGLNIQYF.

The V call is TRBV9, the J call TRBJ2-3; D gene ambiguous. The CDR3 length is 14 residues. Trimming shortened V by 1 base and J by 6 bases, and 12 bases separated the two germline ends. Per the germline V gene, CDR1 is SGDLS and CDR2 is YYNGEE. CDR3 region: CASSVSGRMDTQYF. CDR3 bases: TGTGCCAGCAGCGTATCCGGGCGGATGGATACGCAGTATTTT.

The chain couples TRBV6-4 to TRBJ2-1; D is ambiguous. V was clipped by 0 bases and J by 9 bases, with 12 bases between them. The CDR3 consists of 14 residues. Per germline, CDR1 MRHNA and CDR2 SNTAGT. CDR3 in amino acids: CASSDSTSGSEQFF. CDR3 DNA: TGTGCCAGCAGTGACTCGACGTCCGGAAGTGAGCAGTTCTTC.

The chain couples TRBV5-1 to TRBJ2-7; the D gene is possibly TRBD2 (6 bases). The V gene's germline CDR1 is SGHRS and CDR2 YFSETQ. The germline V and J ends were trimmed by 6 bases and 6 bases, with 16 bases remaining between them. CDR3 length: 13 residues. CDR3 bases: TGCGCCAGCACGGAGGGAAACAGGCCCGAGCAGTACTTC. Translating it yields CASTEGNRPEQYF.

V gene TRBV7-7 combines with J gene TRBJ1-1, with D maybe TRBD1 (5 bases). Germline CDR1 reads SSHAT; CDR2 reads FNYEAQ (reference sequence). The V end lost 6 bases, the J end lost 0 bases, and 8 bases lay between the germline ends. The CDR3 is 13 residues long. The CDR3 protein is CASSGGLNTEAFF. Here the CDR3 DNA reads TGTGCCAGCAGTGGGGGACTGAACACTGAAGCTTTCTTT.

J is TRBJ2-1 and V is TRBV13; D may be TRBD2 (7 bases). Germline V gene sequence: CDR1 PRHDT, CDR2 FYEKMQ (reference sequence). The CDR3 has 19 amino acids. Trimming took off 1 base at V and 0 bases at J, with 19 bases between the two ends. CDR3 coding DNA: TGTGCCAGCAGCTTAGAGGCCCTTGCGGGGGCGTTCTCCTACAATGAGCAGTTCTTC. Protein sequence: CASSLEALAGAFSYNEQFF.

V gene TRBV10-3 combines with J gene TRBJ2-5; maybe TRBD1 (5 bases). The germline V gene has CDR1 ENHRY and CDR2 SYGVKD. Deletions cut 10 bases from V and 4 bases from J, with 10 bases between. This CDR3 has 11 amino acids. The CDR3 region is CASSRGETQYF. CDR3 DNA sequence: TGTGCCAGTTCTAGGGGAGAGACCCAGTACTTC.

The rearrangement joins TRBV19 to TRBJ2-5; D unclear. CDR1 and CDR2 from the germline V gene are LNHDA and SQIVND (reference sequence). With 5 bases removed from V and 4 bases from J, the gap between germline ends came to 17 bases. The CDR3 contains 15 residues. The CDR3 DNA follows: TGTGCCAGTAGTGTGTACAGTGGAGACGCAGAGACCCAGTACTTC. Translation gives CASSVYSGDAETQYF.

CDR3 sequence (DNA): TGTGCCAGCAGCTTGGGTTCAGGGTACGGAAATGAGCAGTTCTTC. Translating it yields CASSLGSGYGNEQFF. This rearrangement joins TRBV5-5 to TRBJ2-1; D might be TRBD1 (5 bases). V was trimmed by 0 bases and J by 7 bases, leaving 14 bases between them. Germline CDR1 and CDR2: SGHKS and YYEKEE (reference sequence). There are 15 residues in the CDR3.